This T cell receptor (beta chain) originates from a study of a mutant IDH1 vaccine in newly diagnosed glioma. The overall study: Vaccination of patients was performed eight times, in weeks 1, 3, 5, 7, 11, 15, 19 and 23.

Clones were sequenced by immunoSEQ multiplex PCR, and TCRdb holds only the in-frame ones, with some missing. The sample has around 62,000 clones, about 91% seen once. This CDR3 has 15 amino acids. Germline values: CDR1 SNHLY, CDR2 FYNNEI. Trimming shortened V by 4 bases and J by 8 bases, and 18 bases separated the two germline ends. As for this clone: Antigen specificity is unknown.

Time point of the sample: week 11, during vaccination. Each vaccine dose was 300 ug of mutant IDH1 20-mer peptide, with topical imiquimod. This receptor was identified in a man between 40 and 49 years old with glioma. Sequenced material: PBMCs, taken from a glioma patient whose treatment included an IDH1 peptide vaccine. This sequence joins TRBV2 and TRBJ2-1, with D uncertain. CDR3 sequence (DNA): TGTGCCAGCAGTGTTAGGACGGCCCGCCAATATGAGCAGTTCTTC. Its translation: CASSVRTARQYEQFF. Looking up the rest from reference TRBV2 and TRBJ2-1 gives the full variable domain: EPEVTQTPSHQVTQMGQEVILRCVPISNHLYFYWYRQILGQKVEFLVSFYNNEISEKSEIFDDQFSVERPDGSNFTLKIRSTKLEDSAMYFCASSVRTARQYEQFFGPGTRLTVL.